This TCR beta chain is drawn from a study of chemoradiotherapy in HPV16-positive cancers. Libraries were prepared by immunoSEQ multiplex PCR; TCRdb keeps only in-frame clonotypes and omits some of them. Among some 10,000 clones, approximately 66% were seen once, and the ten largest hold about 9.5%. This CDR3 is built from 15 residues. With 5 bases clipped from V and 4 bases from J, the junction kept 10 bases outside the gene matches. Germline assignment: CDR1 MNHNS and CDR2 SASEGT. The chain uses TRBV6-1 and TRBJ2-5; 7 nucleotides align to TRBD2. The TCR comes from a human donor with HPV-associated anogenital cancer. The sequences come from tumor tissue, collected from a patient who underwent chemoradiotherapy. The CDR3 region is CASSLYGGYGETQYF. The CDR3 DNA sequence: TGTGCCAGCAGTCTCTACGGGGGGTACGGAGAGACCCAGTACTTC.